The present T cell receptor (beta chain) was sequenced within a study of OX40 agonist ivuxolimab in advanced cancers. In terms of the full investigation: Ivuxolimab was an agonistic, fully human IgG2 monoclonal antibody directed against OX40 (CD134), a costimulatory receptor. Intravenous ivuxolimab was administered to patients every 2 weeks at six dose levels: 0.01, 0.1, 0.3, 1.5, 3 and 10 mg/kg. Partial responses occurred in three dose-escalation patients, of whom one had hepatocellular carcinoma and two had cutaneous melanoma. The point of sequencing TCRbeta in the periphery was to test whether ivuxolimab changed TCR sequence diversity and drove clonal T-cell expansion. Among the roughly 52 dose-escalation patients, roughly 20 had hepatocellular carcinoma, approximately 15 melanoma, 9 renal cell carcinoma and 9 head and neck cancer. The dose-escalation cohort was approximately 83% male with a mean age of approximately 60 years, ranging from roughly 23 to 85. Prior anti-PD-1, anti-PD-L1 or anti-CTLA-4 therapy was permitted, and approximately 40% of dose-escalation patients had received checkpoint inhibitors. The paper reports the monotherapy dose-escalation portion (N of about 52 patients) of the phase I ivuxolimab trial. Overall study results and their limits: In the 0.1-3.0 mg/kg groups, partial responders had among the lowest normalized peripheral clonal expansion, particularly in CD8+ T cells. The antigen specificity of the clonally expanded peripheral T cells was not determined. Low levels of normalized T-cell clonal expansion were also seen in some nonresponding patients. On average, CD8+ T cells showed more expanded clones than CD4+ T cells after ivuxolimab. Clonal expansion of both CD4+ and CD8+ blood T cells was observed from baseline to week 6 at doses 0.1 to 3.0 mg/kg.

The CDR3 runs 13 residues from the cysteine to the phenylalanine. Of all the DNA, just the CDR3 is kept, 39 bases in frame from base 1. CDR1 and CDR2 (ENHRY, SYGVKD) derive from the germline V gene. At the junction V is shortened by 0 bases and J by 1 base, with 3 bases in between. Genomic DNA was isolated from the sorted cells so that the TCRbeta CDR3 region could be sequenced. The immunoSEQ Assay was used to sequence the TCRbeta CDR3 regions. Entries here come from immuneACCESS through TCRdb and include only in-frame sequences with V and J called. Some clones fail to appear in such tables; in the studies checked, an unresolved V gene covers under half of the shortfall, and the cause of the remainder is unknown. For this sample the table gives 69,000 or so clones, of which about 84% were detected only once. Together, the top ten hold 5% to 6.5% of the sample. Patients with autoimmune disease history or receiving systemic immunosuppression were excluded from the trial. Peripheral blood for TCR sequencing was collected from all dose cohorts at baseline, on cycle 4 day 1, and on cycle 7 day 1. The samples were drawn from a first-in-human, open-label, multicenter phase I dose-escalation trial of ivuxolimab. Adults with locally advanced or metastatic melanoma, renal cell, hepatocellular, or head and neck squamous cell carcinoma were enrolled in the trial. Before TCR sequencing, CD4+ T cells and CD8+ T cells were sorted from peripheral blood as separate populations.

For this clone: Its target antigen remains unknown. No base quality information exists; no much larger clone differs at one position.

The source is an adult with an advanced solid tumor such as melanoma, head and neck, liver or kidney cancer. The chain couples TRBV10-3 to TRBJ1-1, with the D gene too uncertain to name. The specimen was CD4+ or CD8+ T cells sorted from blood, collected in a trial of the OX40 agonist ivuxolimab. The CDR3 loop reads CAISESRNTEAFF. The nucleotides read TGTGCCATCAGTGAGTCAAGGAACACTGAAGCTTTCTTT.